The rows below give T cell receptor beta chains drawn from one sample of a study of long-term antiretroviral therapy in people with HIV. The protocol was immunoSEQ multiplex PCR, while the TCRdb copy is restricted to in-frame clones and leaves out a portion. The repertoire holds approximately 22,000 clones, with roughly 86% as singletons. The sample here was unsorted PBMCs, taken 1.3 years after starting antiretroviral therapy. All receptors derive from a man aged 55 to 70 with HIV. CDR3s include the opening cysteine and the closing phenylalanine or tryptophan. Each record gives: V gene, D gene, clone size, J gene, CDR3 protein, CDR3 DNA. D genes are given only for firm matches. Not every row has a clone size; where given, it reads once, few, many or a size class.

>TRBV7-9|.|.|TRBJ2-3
CASNHGGGTDTQYF
TGTGCCAGCAATCACGGCGGGGGCACAGATACGCAGTATTTT
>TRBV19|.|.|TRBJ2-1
CATALHGGYNEQFF
TGTGCCACCGCCCTGCATGGGGGCTACAATGAGCAGTTCTTC
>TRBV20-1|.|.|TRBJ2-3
CSVPSTDTQYF
TGCAGTGTTCCTAGCACAGATACGCAGTATTTT
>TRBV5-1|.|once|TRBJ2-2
CASSFKNTGELFF
TGCGCCAGCAGCTTTAAAAACACCGGGGAGCTGTTTTTT
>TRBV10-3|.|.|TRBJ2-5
CAISGTSGVQETQYF
TGTGCCATCAGTGGGACCTCGGGGGTCCAAGAGACCCAGTACTTC
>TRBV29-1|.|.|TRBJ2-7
CSVGSTENEQYF
TGCAGCGTTGGGTCTACAGAGAACGAGCAGTACTTC
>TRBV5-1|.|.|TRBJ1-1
CASSLAWGGSPDTEAFF
TGCGCCAGCAGCTTGGCCTGGGGGGGCTCTCCGGACACTGAAGCTTTCTTT
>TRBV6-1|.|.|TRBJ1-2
CASSDTGIYGYTF
TGTGCCAGCAGTGACACAGGTATCTACGGCTACACCTTC
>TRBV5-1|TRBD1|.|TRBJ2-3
CASSLDAGGSDTQYF
TGCGCCAGCAGCTTGGATGCAGGGGGATCAGATACGCAGTATTTT
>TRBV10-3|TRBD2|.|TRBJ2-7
CAISGTFGRAAHEQYF
TGTGCCATCAGTGGGACTTTTGGGAGGGCCGCCCACGAGCAGTACTTC
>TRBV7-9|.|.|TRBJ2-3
CASSFVGDTQYF
TGTGCCAGCAGCTTCGTGGGGGATACGCAGTATTTT
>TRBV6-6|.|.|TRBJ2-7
CASSTPGRNYEQYF
TGTGCCAGCAGTACCCCGGGACGGAACTACGAGCAGTACTTC
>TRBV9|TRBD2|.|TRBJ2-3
CASSAPRAGGRGTQYF
TGTGCCAGCAGCGCACCCCGAGCGGGAGGCCGTGGCACGCAGTATTTT
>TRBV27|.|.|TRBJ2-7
CASTPREGTYEQYF
TGTGCCAGCACTCCCCGGGAAGGGACCTACGAGCAGTACTTC
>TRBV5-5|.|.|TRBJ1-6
CASSLTEFHNSPLHF
TGTGCCAGCAGCCTAACAGAATTTCATAATTCACCCCTCCACTTT
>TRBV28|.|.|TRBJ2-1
CASSPTRTANYNEQFF
TGTGCCAGCAGTCCTACCCGGACAGCCAATTACAATGAGCAGTTCTTC
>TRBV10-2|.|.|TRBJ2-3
CATLRRTPTDTQYF
TGCGCCACCTTACGCCGGACGCCCACAGATACGCAGTATTTT
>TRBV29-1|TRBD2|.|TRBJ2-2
CSVVLLAGVRELFF
TGCAGCGTTGTTCTGCTAGCGGGAGTTAGGGAGCTGTTTTTT
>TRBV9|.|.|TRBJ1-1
CASSVDGTVNTEAFF
TGTGCCAGCAGCGTAGATGGAACAGTGAACACTGAAGCTTTCTTT
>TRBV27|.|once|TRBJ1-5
CASFAAALKRSSNQPQHF
TGTGCCAGCTTCGCCGCAGCCCTGAAGCGGAGTAGCAATCAGCCCCAGCATTTT
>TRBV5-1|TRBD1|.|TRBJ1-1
CASSLTQGAGFTEAFF
TGCGCCAGCAGCTTGACACAGGGGGCGGGTTTTACTGAAGCTTTCTTT
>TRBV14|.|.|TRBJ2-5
CASSPRHTAGRETQYF
TGTGCCAGCAGCCCACGACATACGGCGGGGCGAGAGACCCAGTACTTC
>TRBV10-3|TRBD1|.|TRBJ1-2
CAISASGGGLDYGYTF
TGTGCCATCAGTGCTTCAGGGGGCGGCCTGGACTATGGCTACACCTTC
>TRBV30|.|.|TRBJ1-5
CAWGGGHNQPQHF
TGTGCCTGGGGGGGAGGGCACAATCAGCCCCAGCATTTT
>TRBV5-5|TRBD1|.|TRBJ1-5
CASSNDGQVDWGNQPQHF
TGTGCCAGCAGCAACGACGGACAGGTCGATTGGGGCAATCAGCCCCAGCATTTT
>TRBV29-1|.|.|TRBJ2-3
CSVEPRGRTDTQYF
TGCAGCGTTGAACCCAGGGGTCGCACAGATACGCAGTATTTT
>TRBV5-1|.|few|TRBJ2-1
CASSFVGESNEQFF
TGCGCCAGCAGCTTTGTGGGAGAGTCCAATGAGCAGTTCTTC
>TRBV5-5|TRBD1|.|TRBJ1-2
CASSYTGALNYGYTF
TGTGCCAGCAGTTACACAGGGGCCTTAAACTATGGCTACACCTTC
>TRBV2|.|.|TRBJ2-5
CASSVIDGTQYF
TGTGCCAGCAGTGTGATAGACGGGACCCAGTACTTC
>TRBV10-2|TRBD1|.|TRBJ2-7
CASRGTDYFEQYF
TGCGCCAGCAGGGGGACAGACTACTTCGAGCAGTACTTC
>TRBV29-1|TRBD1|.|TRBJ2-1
CSSGTGRYNEQFF
TGCAGTTCCGGGACAGGGAGATACAATGAGCAGTTCTTC
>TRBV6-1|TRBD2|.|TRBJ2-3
CASSEGLAGLDTQYF
TGTGCCAGCAGTGAAGGACTAGCGGGGTTAGATACGCAGTATTTT
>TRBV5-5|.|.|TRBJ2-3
CASSFFSAPLFTDTQYF
TGTGCCAGCAGCTTTTTCAGCGCCCCACTTTTCACAGATACGCAGTATTTT
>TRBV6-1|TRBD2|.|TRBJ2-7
CASLSGGSIYEQYF
TGTGCCAGCCTGTCGGGCGGGAGTATCTACGAGCAGTACTTC
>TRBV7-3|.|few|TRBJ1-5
CASSDGNSNQPQHF
TGTGCCAGCAGCGACGGAAATAGCAATCAGCCCCAGCATTTT
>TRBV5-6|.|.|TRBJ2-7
CASSPTGVWEQYF
TGTGCCAGCAGCCCTACTGGGGTGTGGGAGCAGTACTTC
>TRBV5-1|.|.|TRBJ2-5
CASSFGGLGQLQETQYF
TGCGCCAGCAGCTTTGGGGGGCTGGGACAGCTCCAAGAGACCCAGTACTTC
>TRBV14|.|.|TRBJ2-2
CASSQVGYTGELFF
TGTGCCAGCAGCCAAGTGGGATACACCGGGGAGCTGTTTTTT
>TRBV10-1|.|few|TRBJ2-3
CASSAYPGGRSTDTQYF
TGCGCCAGCAGTGCATATCCTGGGGGCAGGAGCACAGATACGCAGTATTTT
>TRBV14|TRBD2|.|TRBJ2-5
CASSQEWGGETQYF
TGTGCCAGCAGCCAAGAATGGGGGGGAGAGACCCAGTACTTC
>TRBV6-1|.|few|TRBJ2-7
CASSEAGLGGTLYEQYF
TGTGCCAGCAGTGAAGCGGGTCTGGGGGGTACCCTATACGAGCAGTACTTC
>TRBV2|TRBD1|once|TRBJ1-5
CASSEGPGQGSLQHF
TGTGCCAGCAGTGAAGGTCCGGGACAGGGCTCCCTCCAGCATTTT
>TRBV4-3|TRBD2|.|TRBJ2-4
CASSHASGAENLAKNIQYF
TGCGCCAGCAGCCACGCTAGCGGGGCGGAAAATCTAGCCAAAAACATTCAGTACTTC
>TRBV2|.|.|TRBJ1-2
CASKREDYGYTF
TGTGCCAGCAAACGGGAGGACTATGGCTACACCTTC
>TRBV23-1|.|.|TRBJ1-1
CASSQRGARIDTEAFF
TGCGCCAGCAGTCAAAGAGGGGCGCGGATAGACACTGAAGCTTTCTTT
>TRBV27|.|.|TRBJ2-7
CASSLLGSGSYEQYF
TGTGCCAGCAGTTTATTGGGGAGCGGGTCCTACGAGCAGTACTTC
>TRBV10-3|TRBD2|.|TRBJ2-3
CAISESGLADTQYF
TGTGCCATCAGTGAATCCGGACTAGCAGATACGCAGTATTTT
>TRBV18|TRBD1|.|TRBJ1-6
CASSPSTGVNSPLHF
TGTGCCAGCTCACCTTCGACAGGGGTTAATTCACCCCTCCACTTT
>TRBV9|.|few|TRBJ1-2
CASSVGGSGNYGYTF
TGTGCCAGCAGCGTAGGCGGCAGTGGTAACTATGGCTACACCTTC
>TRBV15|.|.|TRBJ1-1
CATSRDTNTEAFF
TGTGCCACCAGCAGAGACACTAACACTGAAGCTTTCTTT
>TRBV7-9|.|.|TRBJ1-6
CASSLDRQVNSPLHF
TGTGCCAGCAGCTTAGATAGGCAGGTCAATTCACCCCTCCACTTT
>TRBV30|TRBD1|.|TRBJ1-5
CAWDKGDRGYQPQHF
TGTGCCTGGGATAAGGGGGACAGGGGGTATCAGCCCCAGCATTTT
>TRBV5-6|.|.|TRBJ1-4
CASSLETGTREKLFF
TGTGCCAGCAGCTTGGAAACCGGGACAAGGGAAAAACTGTTTTTT
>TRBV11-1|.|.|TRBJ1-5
CASSRTGDPNQPQHF
TGTGCCAGCAGTCGTACCGGGGACCCCAATCAGCCCCAGCATTTT
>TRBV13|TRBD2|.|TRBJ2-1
CASSLRLAGNDEQFF
TGTGCCAGCAGCTTAAGGCTAGCGGGTAATGATGAGCAGTTCTTC
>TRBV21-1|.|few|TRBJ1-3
CASSRQGSSGNTIYF
TGTGCCAGCAGCAGACAGGGGAGTTCCGGAAACACCATATATTTT
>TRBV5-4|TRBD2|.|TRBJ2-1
CASSLRTSSGNEQFF
TGTGCCAGCAGCTTGAGGACTAGCAGCGGAAATGAGCAGTTCTTC
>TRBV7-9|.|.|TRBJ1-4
CASSLVIGDRVLNEKLFF
TGTGCCAGCAGCTTAGTTATCGGAGACAGAGTGCTTAATGAAAAACTGTTTTTT
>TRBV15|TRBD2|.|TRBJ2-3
CATSSSGRTDTQYF
TGTGCCACCAGCTCTAGCGGGAGGACAGATACGCAGTATTTT
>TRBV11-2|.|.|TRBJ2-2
CASSLEGYTGELFF
TGTGCCAGCAGCTTAGAGGGGTACACCGGGGAGCTGTTTTTT